This passage covers 25 T cell receptor beta chains from one sample sequenced in a study of T cells after yellow fever vaccination (dated by TCRdb to between 2017 and 2020). The library was built by means of 5' RACE. The instrument given in TCRdb is Illumina HiSeq 2500. The public sequencing data were trimmed at Q25 with fastp and processed into clonotypes with MiXCR by TCRdb, which kept only in-frame beta chains. Each entry is one CDR3 protein sequence, shown with its most common DNA and genes. The sample includes more than 350,000 distinct CDR3 sequences, with around a tenth observed a single time. The ten largest account for 18% of the sample. The sample's treatment or condition, from its label and the paper: live attenuated yellow fever vaccine strain. The sample was PBMCs, taken on the day of the first yellow fever vaccination. The receptors shown here come from a man younger than 30 who received the YFV17D yellow fever vaccine.

The rearrangement links TRBV5-6 to TRBJ2-3; possibly TRBD1 for D (5 bases). The CDR3 runs to 15 residues. Germline CDR1 reads SGHDT; CDR2 reads YYEEEE. Trimming took 1 base from V and 2 from J, leaving 11 bases between them. This CDR3 reads CASSLSAGYTDTQYF. CDR3 DNA: TGTGCCAGCAGCTTGAGCGCAGGGTACACAGATACGCAGTATTTT.

The chain is built from TRBV20-1 and TRBJ2-7; D is undetermined. The CDR3 is made up of 13 amino acids. Germline lookup yields CDR1 DFQATT and CDR2 SNEGSKA (reference sequence). Trimming removed 0 bases from V and 1 base from J, with 7 bases in between. CDR3 region: CSARDPNSYEQYF. CDR3 nucleotide sequence: TGCAGTGCTAGAGACCCCAATTCCTACGAGCAGTACTTC.

This clonotype was picked up many times. This chain links TRBV4-1 with TRBJ2-4, with D perhaps matching TRBD1 (6 bases). The CDR3 sequence is 15 residues long. Germline V gene data show CDR1 as MGHRA and CDR2 as YSYEKL. V lost 4 bases, J lost 7 bases, and 17 bases lay in between. The CDR3 nucleotides read TGCGCCAGCAGCCGAACCCAGGGGCTGAACAACATTCAGTACTTC. Its protein is CASSRTQGLNNIQYF.

As for this clonotype: Relative to the germline gene, one junction end is altered; a read error may explain this. This chain joins TRBV3-1 and TRBJ2-5, with 7 nucleotides matching TRBD1. Germline loops: CDR1 LGHDT, CDR2 YNNKEL (reference sequence). The CDR3 has 15 amino acids. CDR3 nucleotide sequence: TGTGCCACCAGCCAAGATCTGCAGGGGGTAGAGACCCAGTACTTC. Protein sequence: CATSQDLQGVETQYF.

This clonotype occurred many times. The rearrangement uses TRBV6-1 and TRBJ2-7; 8 bases map to TRBD1. The length of the CDR3 is 14 residues. With 2 bases clipped from V and 4 bases from J, the junction kept 4 bases outside the gene matches. CDR1 is MNHNS and CDR2 is SASEGT in the germline V gene. Here the CDR3 reads CASSEPTGVYEQYF. CDR3 nucleotide sequence: TGTGCCAGCAGTGAACCGACAGGGGTTTACGAGCAGTACTTC.

CDR3 sequence (DNA): TGTGCCAGCAGCCGGGGACAGACAAGCACAGATACGCAGTATTTT. Its protein product is CASSRGQTSTDTQYF. The chain recombines TRBV5-5 with TRBJ2-3, with 7 bases lining up with TRBD1. V dropped 4 bases and J dropped 0; count of bases not matched to a gene: 5. Germline values: CDR1 SGHKS, CDR2 YYEKEE (reference sequence). This CDR3 contains 15 residues.

This clonotype was seen more than once but under ten times. The V gene is TRBV18, the J gene TRBJ2-2, with D unclear. This CDR3 is built from 14 residues. Looked up from germline, CDR1 is KGHSH and CDR2 is LQKENI. Trimming shortened V by 4 bases and J by 2 bases, and 8 bases separated the two germline ends. This chain's CDR3 is CASSRRPNTGELFF. The CDR3 bases are TGTGCCAGCTCACGCCGCCCTAACACCGGGGAGCTGTTTTTT.

The chain carries TRBV5-6 and TRBJ1-5, with D perhaps matching TRBD1 (5 bases). V was shortened by 3 bases and J by 4 bases, with 17 bases between the two germline ends. The CDR3 loop spans 16 amino acids. CDR1 is SGHDT and CDR2 is YYEEEE in the germline V gene. For the CDR3, the DNA is TGTGCCAGCAGCTACCGCGGGGCTCTGGGAAATCAGCCCCAGCATTTT. It specifies CASSYRGALGNQPQHF.

This chain joins TRBV7-2 and TRBJ1-6; a possible D gene is TRBD1 (5 bases). The length of the CDR3 is 14 residues. Trimming removed 3 bases from V and 8 bases from J, with 11 bases in between. The V gene's germline CDR1 is SGHTA and CDR2 FQGNSA. The CDR3 bases are TGTGCCAGCAGCTTTCAGGGCTTGGATTCACCCCTCCACTTT. It is translated as CASSFQGLDSPLHF. The whole variable domain, remainder taken from reference TRBV7-2 and TRBJ1-6, is GAGVSQSPSNKVTEKGKDVELRCDPISGHTALYWYRQSLGQGLEFLIYFQGNSAPDKSGLPSDRFSAERTGGSVSTLTIQRTQQEDSAVYLCASSFQGLDSPLHFGNGTRLTVT.

This clonotype was counted only a few times. The chain recombines TRBV20-1 with TRBJ2-1; D call uncertain. Germline V gene sequence: CDR1 DFQATT, CDR2 SNEGSKA (reference sequence). The V end lost 1 base, the J end lost 8 bases, and 9 bases lay between the germline ends. CDR3 length: 12 amino acids. The CDR3 sequence: CSARAHNYEQFF. The CDR3, as DNA: TGCAGTGCTAGAGCGCACAACTATGAGCAGTTCTTC.

V gene TRBV27 combines with J gene TRBJ1-1; the D is unclear. Germline values: CDR1 MNHEY, CDR2 SMNVEV (reference sequence). The CDR3 runs to 13 residues. V dropped 7 bases and J dropped 4 bases, with 13 bases sitting between them. CDR3 in DNA: TGTGCCAGCACCTCCCCCGGAGGCACTGAAGCTTTCTTT. It encodes CASTSPGGTEAFF.

This clonotype was seen ten or more times. The chain carries TRBV7-9 and TRBJ2-3; tentative D call: TRBD2 (6 bases). The CDR3 extends over 15 amino acids. Germline V CDR1 and CDR2: SEHNR, FQNEAQ (reference sequence). Trimming took off 0 bases at V and 0 bases at J, with 7 bases between the two ends. In nucleotides, the CDR3 is TGTGCCAGCAGCTTAGCGGCGGGAAGCACAGATACGCAGTATTTT. It specifies CASSLAAGSTDTQYF.

This clonotype has a handful of counts. The chain has TRBV12-3 or TRBV12-4 and TRBJ2-1, with D possibly matching TRBD1 (6 bases). V dropped 6 bases and J dropped 7 bases, with 16 bases sitting between them. This CDR3 spans 14 amino acids. CDR3: CASSPGEPPNEQFF. The CDR3 nucleotides are TGTGCCAGCAGCCCAGGGGAGCCCCCAAATGAGCAGTTCTTC.

The V and J genes are TRBV6-5 and TRBJ2-1, with TRBD2 as a possible D gene (5 bases). Per the germline V gene, CDR1 is MNHEY and CDR2 is SVGAGI. Trimming removed 2 bases at V and 2 bases at J, with 10 bases between. The CDR3 is 15 amino acids. The CDR3 DNA sequence: TGTGCCAGCAGTTACGTATCCGGGACCTACAATGAGCAGTTCTTC. This translates into CASSYVSGTYNEQFF.

V and J are TRBV7-2 and TRBJ1-4; D may be TRBD1 (6 bases). The V and J ends lost 2 bases and 8 bases respectively, with 12 bases between them. CDR3 size: 14 residues. The V gene's germline CDR1 is SGHTA and CDR2 FQGNSA. CDR3 coding DNA: TGTGCCAGCAGCTTACAGGGGTCTGGGGAAAAACTGTTTTTT. This codes for CASSLQGSGEKLFF.

This clonotype was seen a few times. The chain has TRBV7-9 and TRBJ1-2; weak D call: TRBD1 (5 bases). The V and J ends lost 5 bases and 7 bases respectively, with 17 bases between them. The germline gives CDR1 SEHNR, CDR2 FQNEAQ (reference sequence). The CDR3 length is 14 residues. Here the CDR3 DNA reads TGTGCCAGCAGCCCTACGGGCACAGGTAGTGGCTACACCTTC. This codes for CASSPTGTGSGYTF.

This clonotype has more than one count but fewer than ten. V gene TRBV29-1 combines with J gene TRBJ2-2; D might be TRBD2 (7 bases). The V gene's germline CDR1 is SQVTM and CDR2 ANQGSEA. The length of the CDR3 is 14 residues. V gave up 6 bases and J gave up 2 bases, with 13 bases separating them. CDR3 sequence: CSVTRGANTGELFF. DNA for the CDR3: TGCAGCGTAACACGGGGGGCTAACACCGGGGAGCTGTTTTTT.

The V gene is TRBV23-1, the J gene TRBJ2-7; D is tentatively TRBD1 or TRBD2 (6 bases each). TRBV23-1 is labeled an ORF, and its function is uncertain. The CDR3 loop spans 16 amino acids. The V end lost 4 bases, the J end lost 6 bases, and 22 bases lay between the germline ends. The DNA for the CDR3 is TGCGCCAGCAGTCCGGACCGAATCTGGGGGGCACGCGAGCAGTACGTC. This gives the protein CASSPDRIWGAREQYV.

Note on this clonotype: A much larger clone differs from this one at a single base, so this may be a read error. This rearrangement joins TRBV6-1 to TRBJ2-1, with TRBD1 matching over 8 bases. Germline V lookup: CDR1 MNHNS, CDR2 SASEGT. The V gene end was trimmed by 11 bases and the J gene end by 7 bases; junction bases not matched to a gene: 13. This CDR3 contains 14 residues. The CDR3 bases are TGTGCCGCTCTATGGACAGGGCTGATGAATGAGCAGTTCTTC. Its translation: CAALWTGLMNEQFF.

There are a few counts of this clonotype. This chain joins TRBV6-5 and TRBJ1-1, with a weak D call TRBD1 (5 bases). Trimming stripped 6 bases from V and 1 base from J, with 12 bases between. The CDR3 is 14 amino acids. Per the germline V gene, CDR1 is MNHEY and CDR2 is SVGAGI. The CDR3 sequence is CASSSPGGNTEAFF. CDR3 sequence (DNA): TGTGCCAGCAGCTCCCCGGGGGGGAACACTGAAGCTTTCTTT.

There are a few counts of this clonotype. The chain joins TRBV5-1 to TRBJ1-2; D perhaps matches TRBD1 (5 bases). Trimming removed 4 bases at V and 11 bases at J, with 15 bases between. The CDR3 runs 12 residues. Germline loops: CDR1 SGHRS, CDR2 YFSETQ. CDR3 sequence: CASSLDYRSYTF. DNA for the CDR3: TGCGCCAGCAGCCTCGACTACAGGAGTTACACCTTC.

CDR3 protein: CASSFGSVADTQYF. The CDR3 DNA reads as TGCGCCAGCAGCTTCGGGAGTGTTGCAGATACGCAGTATTTT. The V gene is TRBV5-1, the J gene TRBJ2-3, with D possibly being TRBD2 (6 bases). V gave up 2 bases and J gave up 4 bases, with 11 bases separating them. This CDR3 comprises 14 residues. Germline CDR1 and CDR2: SGHRS and YFSETQ.

The V call is TRBV5-1, the J call TRBJ2-3, with D possibly matching TRBD2 (6 bases). The CDR3 is 16 residues long. CDR1 is SGHRS, CDR2 YFSETQ, per germline. Trimming removed 4 bases at V and 4 bases at J, with 19 bases between. CDR3 in DNA: TGCGCCAGCAGCCCAACTAGCCGGTCCCCCCCAGATACGCAGTATTTT. Amino acids: CASSPTSRSPPDTQYF.

This clonotype came up many times. The V and J genes are TRBV20-1 and TRBJ2-1; D is perhaps TRBD1 (5 bases). The germline CDR1 and CDR2 sequences are DFQATT and SNEGSKA (reference sequence). CDR3 length: 12 residues. V was shortened by 1 base and J by 8 bases, with 9 bases between the two germline ends. CDR3 protein: CSARGTTHEQFF. For the CDR3, the DNA is TGCAGTGCTAGAGGGACAACCCATGAGCAGTTCTTC.

The V call is TRBV3-1, the J call TRBJ1-4; no clear D gene. The V end lost 4 bases, the J end lost 2 bases, and 5 bases lay between the germline ends. Germline assignment: CDR1 LGHDT and CDR2 YNNKEL (reference sequence). The CDR3 is 13 amino acids. CDR3 loop: CASSRVTNEKLFF. The CDR3 bases are TGTGCCAGCAGCCGCGTTACTAATGAAAAACTGTTTTTT.